Shown below are 8 T cell receptor beta chains from a single sample sequenced in a study of tumor-infiltrating lymphocytes in primary liver carcinoma. RNA was extracted from whole blood without cell sorting, alongside germline DNA. A primer in the constant region served to generate TCR beta cDNA from approximately 460 ng of total RNA. ARM-PCR, slightly modified, supplied the TCR beta libraries through three nested multiplex PCR rounds. Running 10 cycles apiece, the first two PCR rounds relied on TRBV1-TRBV30 forward primers together with a C-beta reverse primer. TCRdb re-derived calls from the multiplex PCR reads in MiXCR, one entry per CDR3 protein. Of 300,000 to 400,000 distinct CDR3 sequences detected, roughly 61% appear once; the ten largest clones hold about 6.3%. Sequencing was done on a sample of peripheral blood. The receptors were gathered from a man between 35 and 55 years old with primary liver carcinoma and hepatitis B virus infection.

V and J are TRBV12-3 or TRBV12-4 and TRBJ2-3; 11 bases are shared with TRBD2. V lost 6 bases and J lost 2; bases outside the gene matches: 7. The CDR3 covers 16 residues. The CDR3: CASSRGLAVATDTQYF. The CDR3 DNA reads TGTGCCAGCAGCCGGGGACTAGCGGTGGCCACAGATACGCAGTATTTT.

A word on this clonotype: A much larger clone lies one base from this, so it may be a read error. The chain couples TRBV4-2 to TRBJ2-7; D perhaps matches TRBD2 (5 bases). The ends were cut back, 0 bases at V and 10 bases at J, with 13 bases in the middle. CDR1 is LGHNA, CDR2 YNFKEQ, per germline. This CDR3 is 13 amino acids long. CDR3 loop: CASSQDFSSDQYF. The CDR3 DNA sequence: TGTGCCAGCAGCCAAGATTTCAGTAGCGATCAGTACTTC.

This clonotype appeared many times. The genes are TRBV29-1 and TRBJ2-6; D may correspond to TRBD1 or TRBD2 (5 bases each). The length of the CDR3 is 15 residues. Between the trimmed V and J ends, which lost 4 bases and 0 bases, there was a span of 10 bases. CDR1 is SQVTM and CDR2 is ANQGSEA in the germline V gene. The CDR3 is CSVGDGHSGANVLTF. The CDR3 coding sequence is TGCAGCGTTGGGGACGGGCACTCTGGGGCCAACGTCCTGACTTTC.

This clonotype showed up just a few times. This rearrangement joins TRBV7-9 to TRBJ1-5; D remains ambiguous. Germline-derived CDR1 and CDR2 are SEHNR and FQNEAQ (reference sequence). V dropped 5 bases and J dropped 2 bases, with 10 bases sitting between them. CDR3 length equals 14 residues. CDR3 sequence: CASSRNGGNQPQHF. In DNA, the CDR3 is TGTGCCAGCAGCCGAAACGGGGGCAATCAGCCCCAGCATTTT.

Concerning this clonotype: An end of the junction differs from the germline gene, which may be a read error. The chain combines TRBV28 with TRBJ1-2; tentative D call: TRBD1 (6 bases). The CDR3 has 13 amino acids. Per the germline V gene, CDR1 is MDHEN and CDR2 is SYDVKM. CDR3 nucleotides: TGTGCCAACAGTTTAGGACAGATGTATGGCTACACCTTC. Its translation is CANSLGQMYGYTF.

As for this clonotype: A much larger clone is a single base away; this may be a read error. CDR3: CASSYQGSGELFF. The CDR3 DNA sequence: TGTGCCAGCAGCTATCAGGGTTCCGGGGAGCTGTTTTTT. The chain employs TRBV5-4 and TRBJ2-2; D is perhaps TRBD1 (5 bases). Germline V lookup: CDR1 SGHNT, CDR2 YYREEE (reference sequence). The CDR3 loop spans 13 amino acids. Trimming left V 3 bases short and J 6 bases short, with 9 bases between.

Note on this clonotype: One end of the junction fails to match germline, which may point to a read error. The V and J genes are TRBV11-2 and TRBJ2-1; TRBD2 matches 7 bases. The germline V gene encodes CDR1 SGHAT and CDR2 FQNNGV. The CDR3 extends over 15 amino acids. The CDR3 loop is CTSSLGGSSYNGQFF. The CDR3, as DNA: TGTACCAGCAGCTTAGGCGGGAGTTCCTACAATGGGCAGTTCTTC.

Ten or more counts support this clonotype. The chain links TRBV5-8 to TRBJ2-6, with D possibly called TRBD1 or TRBD2 (5 bases each). Germline V CDR1 and CDR2: SGHTS, YDEGEE. The ends were cut back, 0 bases at V and 15 bases at J, with 7 bases in the middle. The length of the CDR3 is 11 residues. CDR3 sequence: CASSLGGGLTF. DNA for the CDR3: TGTGCCAGCAGCTTGGGTGGGGGCCTGACTTTC.